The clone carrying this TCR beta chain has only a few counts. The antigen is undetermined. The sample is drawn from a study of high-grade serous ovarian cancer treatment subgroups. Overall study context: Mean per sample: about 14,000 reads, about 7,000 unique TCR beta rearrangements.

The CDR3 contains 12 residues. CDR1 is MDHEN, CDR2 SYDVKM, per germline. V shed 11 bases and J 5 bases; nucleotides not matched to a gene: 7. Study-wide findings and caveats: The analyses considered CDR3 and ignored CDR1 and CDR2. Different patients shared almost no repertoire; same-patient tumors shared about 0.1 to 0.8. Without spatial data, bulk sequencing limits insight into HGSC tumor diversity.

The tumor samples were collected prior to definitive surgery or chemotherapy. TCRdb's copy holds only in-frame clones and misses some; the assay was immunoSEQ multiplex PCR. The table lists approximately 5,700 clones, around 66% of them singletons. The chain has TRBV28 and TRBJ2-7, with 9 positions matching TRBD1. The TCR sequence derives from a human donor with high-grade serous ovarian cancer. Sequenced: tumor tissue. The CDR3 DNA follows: TGTGCCTGCGGGACAGGGCTTAACGAGCAGTACTTC. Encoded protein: CACGTGLNEQYF.